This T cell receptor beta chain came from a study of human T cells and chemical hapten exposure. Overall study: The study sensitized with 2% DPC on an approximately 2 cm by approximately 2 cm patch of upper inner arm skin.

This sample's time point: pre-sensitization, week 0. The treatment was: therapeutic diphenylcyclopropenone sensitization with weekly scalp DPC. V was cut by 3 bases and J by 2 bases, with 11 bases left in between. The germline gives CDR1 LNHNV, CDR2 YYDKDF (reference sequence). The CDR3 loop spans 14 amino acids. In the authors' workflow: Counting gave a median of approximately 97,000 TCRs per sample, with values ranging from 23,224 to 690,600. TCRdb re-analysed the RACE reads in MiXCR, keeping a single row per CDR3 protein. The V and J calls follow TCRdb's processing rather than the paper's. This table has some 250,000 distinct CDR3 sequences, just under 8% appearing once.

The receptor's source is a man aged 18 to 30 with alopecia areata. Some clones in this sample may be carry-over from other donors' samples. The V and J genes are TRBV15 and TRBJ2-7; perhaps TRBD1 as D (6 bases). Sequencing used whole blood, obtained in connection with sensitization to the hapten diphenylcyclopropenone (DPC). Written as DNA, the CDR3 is TGTGCCACCAGCAGGACAGGAGGTACCTACGAGCAGTACTTC. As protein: CATSRTGGTYEQYF.